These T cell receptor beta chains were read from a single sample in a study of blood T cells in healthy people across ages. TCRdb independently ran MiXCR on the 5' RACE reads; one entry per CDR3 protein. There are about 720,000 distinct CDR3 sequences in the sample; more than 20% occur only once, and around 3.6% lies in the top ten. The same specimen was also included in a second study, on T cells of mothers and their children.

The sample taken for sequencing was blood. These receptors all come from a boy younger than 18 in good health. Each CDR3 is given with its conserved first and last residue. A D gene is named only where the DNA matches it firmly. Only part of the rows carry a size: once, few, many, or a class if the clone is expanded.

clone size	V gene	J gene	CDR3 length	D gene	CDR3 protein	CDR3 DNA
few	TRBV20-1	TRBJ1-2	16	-	CSANKPGADTLYGYTF	TGCAGTGCTAACAAACCGGGTGCAGACACACTCTATGGCTACACCTTC
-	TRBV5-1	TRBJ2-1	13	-	CASSPSQNNEQFF	TGCGCCAGCAGCCCCTCCCAAAACAATGAGCAGTTCTTC
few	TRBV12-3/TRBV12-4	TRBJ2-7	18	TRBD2	CASRPGGLAGANSYEQYF	TGTGCCAGCAGGCCCGGGGGACTAGCGGGAGCCAACTCCTACGAGCAGTACTTC
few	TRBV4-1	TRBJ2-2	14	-	CASSREPNTGELFF	TGCGCCAGCAGTCGGGAGCCCAACACCGGGGAGCTGTTTTTT
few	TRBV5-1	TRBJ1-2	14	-	CASSLRPGGAGYTF	TGCGCCAGCAGCTTGCGTCCGGGAGGGGCGGGCTACACCTTC
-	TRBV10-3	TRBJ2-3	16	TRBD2	CAIRKGLAGDKDTQYF	TGTGCCATCAGGAAGGGACTAGCGGGAGACAAAGATACGCAGTATTTT
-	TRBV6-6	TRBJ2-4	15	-	CASSYSSPDKNIQYF	TGTGCCAGCAGTTACTCGTCCCCAGATAAAAACATTCAGTACTTC
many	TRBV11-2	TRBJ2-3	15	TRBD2	CASSWTSGDTDTQYF	TGTGCCAGCAGCTGGACTAGCGGGGATACAGATACGCAGTATTTT
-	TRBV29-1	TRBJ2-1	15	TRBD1	CSGGETGRDYNEQFF	TGCAGCGGGGGAGAGACAGGGAGAGACTACAATGAGCAGTTCTTC
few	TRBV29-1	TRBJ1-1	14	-	CSVLPGLLNTEAFF	TGCAGCGTTCTACCGGGTCTTTTGAACACTGAAGCTTTCTTT
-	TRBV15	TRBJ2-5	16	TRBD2	CATSRAGSGNQETQYF	TGTGCCACCAGCAGGGCCGGTAGCGGGAACCAAGAGACCCAGTACTTC
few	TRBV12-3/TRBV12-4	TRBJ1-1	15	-	CASSLVEGANTEAFF	TGTGCCAGCAGTTTGGTCGAAGGGGCGAACACTGAAGCTTTCTTT
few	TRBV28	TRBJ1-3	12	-	CASSQIPNTIYF	TGTGCCAGCAGTCAGATCCCGAACACCATATATTTT
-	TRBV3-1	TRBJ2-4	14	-	CASSYSGTANIQYF	TGTGCCAGCAGCTACAGCGGGACAGCAAACATTCAGTACTTC
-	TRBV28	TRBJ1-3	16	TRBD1	CASSLRGTGPGNTIYF	TGTGCCAGCAGTTTACGGGGGACAGGGCCTGGAAACACCATATATTTT
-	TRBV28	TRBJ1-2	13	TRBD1	CASSDRGIYGYTF	TGTGCCAGCAGTGACAGGGGGATTTATGGCTACACCTTC
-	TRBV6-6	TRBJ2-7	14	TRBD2	CASSASGRKNEQYF	TGTGCCAGCAGTGCTAGCGGGAGGAAGAACGAGCAGTACTTC
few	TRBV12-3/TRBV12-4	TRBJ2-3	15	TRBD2	CASSWLREGGDTQYF	TGTGCCAGCAGTTGGTTGCGGGAGGGTGGAGATACGCAGTATTTT
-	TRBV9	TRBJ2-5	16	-	CASSVDPVPRGETQYF	TGTGCCAGCAGCGTAGATCCAGTCCCCCGTGGAGAGACCCAGTACTTC
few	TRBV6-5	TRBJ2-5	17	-	CASSYRGTGASRETQYF	TGTGCCAGCAGTTACAGGGGGACGGGGGCGTCCCGAGAGACCCAGTACTTC
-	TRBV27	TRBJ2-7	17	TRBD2	CASTNDGLTSGRNEQYF	TGTGCCAGCACCAATGACGGACTCACTAGCGGGAGGAACGAGCAGTACTTC
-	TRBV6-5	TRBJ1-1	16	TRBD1	CASSYTGTGSNTEAFF	TGTGCCAGCAGTTACACCGGGACAGGGTCGAACACTGAAGCTTTCTTT
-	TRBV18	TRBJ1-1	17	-	CASSPAQGGPMDTEAFF	TGTGCCAGCTCACCAGCCCAGGGCGGGCCAATGGACACTGAAGCTTTCTTT
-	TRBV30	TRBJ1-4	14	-	CAWEDVDYNEKLFF	TGTGCCTGGGAGGACGTAGATTATAATGAAAAACTGTTTTTT
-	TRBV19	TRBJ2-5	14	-	CASSIGGLWGEQYF	TGTGCCAGTAGTATAGGTGGGCTTTGGGGTGAGCAGTACTTC
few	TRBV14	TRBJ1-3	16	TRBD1	CASSQSGTVPGNTIYF	TGTGCCAGCAGCCAGAGCGGGACAGTTCCTGGAAACACCATATATTTT
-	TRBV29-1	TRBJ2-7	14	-	CSVGWSMEPYEQYF	TGCAGCGTTGGGTGGAGTATGGAACCCTACGAGCAGTACTTC
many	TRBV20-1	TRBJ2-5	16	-	CSARAGLALGTETQYF	TGCAGTGCTAGAGCCGGGTTAGCTCTTGGTACGGAGACCCAGTACTTC
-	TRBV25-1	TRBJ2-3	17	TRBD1	CASSESRRQGWTDTQYF	TGTGCCAGCAGTGAGTCGCGCCGACAGGGGTGGACAGATACGCAGTATTTT
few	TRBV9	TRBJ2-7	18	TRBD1	CASSPAGTGPKFSYEQYF	TGTGCCAGCAGCCCGGCAGGGACAGGACCGAAATTTTCCTACGAGCAGTACTTC
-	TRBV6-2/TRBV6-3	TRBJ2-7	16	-	CASDKGLAHVGYEQYF	TGTGCCAGCGACAAGGGCCTAGCGCATGTAGGCTACGAGCAGTACTTC
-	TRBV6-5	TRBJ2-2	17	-	CASSYHPPGGSTGELFF	TGTGCCAGCAGTTACCACCCGCCCGGAGGGAGCACCGGGGAGCTGTTTTTT
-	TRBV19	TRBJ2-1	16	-	CASSIGLQGAYNEQFF	TGTGCCAGTAGTATAGGGTTGCAGGGAGCCTACAATGAGCAGTTCTTC
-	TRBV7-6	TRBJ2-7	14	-	CASSPGAGKYEQYF	TGTGCCAGCAGCCCAGGGGCCGGGAAATACGAGCAGTACTTC
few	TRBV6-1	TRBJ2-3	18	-	CASSGGGLSVAWADTQYF	TGTGCCAGCAGTGGGGGGGGCCTTAGTGTGGCTTGGGCAGATACGCAGTATTTT
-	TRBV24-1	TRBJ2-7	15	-	CATGARLGKTYEQYF	TGTGCCACCGGGGCCAGGCTCGGCAAGACCTACGAGCAGTACTTC
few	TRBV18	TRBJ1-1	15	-	CASSPVGIQNTEAFF	TGTGCCAGCTCACCAGTCGGAATCCAGAACACTGAAGCTTTCTTT
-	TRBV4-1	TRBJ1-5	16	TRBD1	CASSQEGQGRNQPQHF	TGCGCCAGCAGCCAAGAAGGACAGGGGAGGAATCAGCCCCAGCATTTT
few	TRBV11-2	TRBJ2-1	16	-	CASSPVGAGGGNEQFF	TGTGCCAGCAGCCCCGTTGGGGCAGGAGGGGGCAATGAGCAGTTCTTC
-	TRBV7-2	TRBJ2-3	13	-	CASSRSAPDTQYF	TGTGCCAGCAGCCGCAGTGCCCCGGATACGCAGTATTTT
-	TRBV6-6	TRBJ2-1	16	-	CASTPIDRSSYNEQFF	TGTGCCAGCACCCCGATTGATCGCAGCTCCTACAATGAGCAGTTCTTC
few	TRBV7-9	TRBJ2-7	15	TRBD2	CASSLTLAGANEQYF	TGTGCCAGCAGCTTAACTTTAGCGGGAGCGAACGAGCAGTACTTC
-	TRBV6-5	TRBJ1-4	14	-	CASSVTGVKEKLFF	TGTGCCAGCTCCGTGACTGGGGTGAAGGAAAAACTGTTTTTT
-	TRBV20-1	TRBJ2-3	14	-	CSAAERPNTDTQYF	TGCAGTGCTGCGGAGCGGCCCAACACAGATACGCAGTATTTT
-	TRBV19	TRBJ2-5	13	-	CATSRDLQETQYF	TGTGCCACCTCCCGGGACTTACAAGAGACCCAGTACTTC
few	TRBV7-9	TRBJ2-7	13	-	CASQDSNSYEQYF	TGTGCCAGCCAGGACAGCAATTCCTACGAGCAGTACTTC
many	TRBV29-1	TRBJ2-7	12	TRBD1	CSVEGQGYEQYF	TGCAGCGTTGAGGGACAGGGCTACGAGCAGTACTTC
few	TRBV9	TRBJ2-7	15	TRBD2	CASSPTGTSSYEQYF	TGTGCCAGCAGCCCGACCGGGACTAGCAGCTACGAGCAGTACTTC
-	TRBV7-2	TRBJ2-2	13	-	CATRGDFTGELFF	TGTGCCACCCGGGGCGACTTCACCGGGGAGCTGTTTTTT
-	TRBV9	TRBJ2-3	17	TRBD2	CASSLERGGHGTDTQYF	TGTGCCAGCAGCTTGGAGCGGGGGGGCCACGGCACAGATACGCAGTATTTT
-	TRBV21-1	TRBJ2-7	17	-	CASSNSWTSGSAYEQYF	TGTGCCAGCAGCAACAGTTGGACTAGCGGGTCGGCCTACGAGCAGTACTTC
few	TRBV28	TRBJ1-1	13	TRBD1	CAVYGQGGTEAFF	TGTGCCGTGTATGGACAGGGCGGCACTGAAGCTTTCTTT
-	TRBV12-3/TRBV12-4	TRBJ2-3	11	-	CASSLKGTQYF	TGTGCCAGCAGTTTGAAGGGTACGCAGTATTTT
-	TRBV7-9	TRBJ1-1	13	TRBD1	CASSRTGPPEAFF	TGTGCCAGCAGCCGGACAGGGCCCCCTGAAGCTTTCTTT
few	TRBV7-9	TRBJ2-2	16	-	CASSLARGPHTGELFF	TGTGCCAGCAGCTTAGCTAGAGGGCCCCACACCGGGGAGCTGTTTTTT